The 24 T cell receptor beta chains below were found in one sample sequenced in a study of regulatory T cells in long-lasting Graves disease. Time point specified: persistent/refractory GD, antithyroid drugs over 5 years with positive TRAb. Isolated PBMC RNA provided the starting material for the TCR library. HTBI primers from iRepertoire and Arm-PCR of CDR3 regions yielded the TCR beta libraries. MiXCR, run by TCRdb on the multiplex PCR reads, gives a single entry per CDR3 protein. The sample contains roughly 400,000 distinct CDR3 sequences, around 21% of which appear only once. This sample comprised peripheral blood mononuclear cells (PBMCs), obtained when the disease was refractory, from a patient treated with antithyroid drugs. These receptor sequences come from a female donor with Graves disease.

CDR3 sequence reads: CSARDRGTGTSYEQYF. Written as DNA, the CDR3 is TGCAGTGCTAGAGATCGGGGGACAGGGACATCCTACGAGCAGTACTTC. This chain joins TRBV20-1 and TRBJ2-7, with 9 bases lining up with TRBD1. Germline V gives CDR1 DFQATT, CDR2 SNEGSKA (reference sequence). The CDR3 length is 16 residues. V lost 0 bases to trimming and J lost 1 base; unmatched junction nucleotides: 7.

This clonotype came up a few times. The chain has TRBV3-1 and TRBJ2-7; the D gene is possibly TRBD2 (6 bases). Germline CDR1 and CDR2: LGHDT and YNNKEL (reference sequence). Trimming pared 1 base from V and 5 bases from J, leaving 12 bases between. The CDR3 runs 14 residues. The CDR3: CASSQGTTHNEQYF. DNA for the CDR3: TGTGCCAGCAGCCAAGGGACTACTCATAACGAGCAGTACTTC.

V usage is TRBV4-1 and J usage is TRBJ1-2; tentative D call: TRBD1 (5 bases). Trimming shortened V by 0 bases and J by 3 bases, and 11 bases separated the two germline ends. The CDR3 extends over 15 amino acids. The V gene's germline CDR1 is MGHRA and CDR2 YSYEKL. The CDR3 DNA reads as TGCGCCAGCAGCCAAGAACCAGGGCGTGACTATGGCTACACCTTC. It is translated as CASSQEPGRDYGYTF.

The V gene is TRBV7-9, the J gene TRBJ2-7; 7 bases are shared with TRBD2. The germline V gene has CDR1 SEHNR and CDR2 FQNEAQ (reference sequence). The CDR3 is 14 residues long. The J segment lost 5 bases and the V segment lost 0 bases, leaving 4 bases of the junction unmatched. The CDR3 nucleotides read TGTGCCAGCAGCTTAGCTGCGGGAGAGGACGAGCAGTACTTC. Its protein product is CASSLAAGEDEQYF.

Only a few counts were recorded for this clonotype. This sequence joins TRBV27 and TRBJ1-6; no firm D call. The germline V and J ends were trimmed by 3 bases and 0 bases, with 6 bases remaining between them. Germline V gene data show CDR1 as MNHEY and CDR2 as SMNVEV (reference sequence). The CDR3 totals 15 residues. CDR3 coding DNA: TGTGCCAGCAGTTTCCGGAGCTCCTATAATTCACCCCTCCACTTT. Encoded protein: CASSFRSSYNSPLHF.

This clonotype was counted at least ten times. V usage is TRBV6-5 and J usage is TRBJ2-7; a weak D match, TRBD2 (5 bases). The CDR3 is 14 amino acids. V lost 2 bases and J lost 2, with 10 bases in between. The germline CDR1 and CDR2 sequences are MNHEY and SVGAGI. DNA of the CDR3: TGTGCCAGCAGTTACGAGGCGGGCGCCTACGAGCAGTACTTC. Protein: CASSYEAGAYEQYF.

This clonotype has only a few counts. At one of its ends the junction is not consistent with the germline gene, which may arise from a read error. This chain uses TRBV7-9 with TRBJ2-7; D may be TRBD1 (5 bases). This CDR3 contains 14 residues. CDR1 and CDR2 from the germline V gene are SEHNR and FQNEAQ (reference sequence). The CDR3 loop is CAGSLDTYSYEQYF. Here the CDR3 DNA reads TGTGCCGGCAGCTTGGACACCTACTCCTACGAGCAGTACTTC.

V usage is TRBV27 and J usage is TRBJ2-7, with D maybe TRBD1 (6 bases). Trimming removed 6 bases at V and 3 bases at J, with 21 bases between. The germline gives CDR1 MNHEY, CDR2 SMNVEV (reference sequence). The CDR3 extends over 16 amino acids. Here the CDR3 reads CASSPKGVGTNYEQYF. The CDR3 DNA sequence: TGTGCCAGCAGCCCAAAGGGGGTGGGAACGAACTACGAGCAGTACTTC.

This clonotype was counted between two and nine times. V is TRBV6-5 and J is TRBJ2-4; no definite D call. The germline gives CDR1 MNHEY, CDR2 SVGAGI. The CDR3 consists of 13 residues. V lost 2 bases, J lost 8 bases, and 10 bases lay in between. In DNA form, the CDR3 reads TGTGCCAGCAGTTACGTCTCCAAGGACATTCAGTACTTC. Its protein is CASSYVSKDIQYF.

This chain connects TRBV28 to TRBJ2-7; the match to TRBD2 covers 15 bases. There are 18 residues in the CDR3. V lost 6 bases, J lost 0 bases, and 9 bases stayed unmatched. Germline lookup yields CDR1 MDHEN and CDR2 SYDVKM. The CDR3 DNA follows: TGTGCCAGCAGCGGACTAGCGGGAGGGCCTTGGGGCTCCTACGAGCAGTACTTC. It specifies CASSGLAGGPWGSYEQYF.

The chain uses TRBV10-1 and TRBJ2-3; 7 bases line up with TRBD2. V gave up 1 base and J gave up 4 bases; unmatched junction bases: 5. Germline lookup yields CDR1 WNHNN and CDR2 SYGVQD (reference sequence). This CDR3 spans 15 amino acids. The CDR3 loop reads CASSEYGGSADTQYF. The CDR3 DNA sequence: TGCGCCAGCAGTGAGTACGGCGGGAGTGCAGATACGCAGTATTTT.

This rearrangement joins TRBV27 to TRBJ1-5; the D gene is possibly TRBD1 (6 bases). Trimming left V 4 bases short and J 2 bases short, with 21 bases between. CDR3 length equals 18 residues. Germline-derived CDR1 and CDR2 are MNHEY and SMNVEV (reference sequence). Here the CDR3 DNA reads TGTGCCAGCAGTTGTACCAACACCCCCAGGGGAGGCAATCAGCCCCAGCATTTT. Translated, it gives CASSCTNTPRGGNQPQHF.

This clonotype was observed a handful of times. The chain couples TRBV30 to TRBJ1-1; D uncertain. Germline loops: CDR1 GTSNPN, CDR2 SVGIG (reference sequence). V lost 4 bases, J lost 0 bases, and 3 bases lay in between. CDR3 length: 11 amino acids. The chain's CDR3 is CAWMMNTEAFF. The CDR3 DNA reads TGTGCCTGGATGATGAACACTGAAGCTTTCTTT.

This clonotype has more than one count but fewer than ten. V is TRBV20-1 and J is TRBJ1-4; no clear D gene. The CDR3 has 15 amino acids. Deletions cut 0 bases from V and 0 bases from J, with 8 bases between. Germline CDR1 DFQATT, CDR2 SNEGSKA (reference sequence). CDR3 in DNA: TGCAGTGCTAGAGAAGTTGCGGCAACTAATGAAAAACTGTTTTTT. It encodes CSAREVAATNEKLFF.

This clonotype has a count of ten or more. The chain uses TRBV12-3 or TRBV12-4 and TRBJ2-7, with 8 bases lining up with TRBD2. CDR3 length equals 16 residues. With 5 bases clipped from V and 5 bases from J, the junction kept 14 bases outside the gene matches. This chain's CDR3 is CASSAYPGLVPHEQYF. CDR3 DNA: TGTGCCAGCAGTGCTTACCCGGGACTAGTCCCCCACGAGCAGTACTTC.

This clonotype has a count of ten or more. This chain uses TRBV7-2 with TRBJ1-1; 7 bases fit TRBD1. This CDR3 contains 13 residues. V lost 1 base and J lost 10; bases outside the gene matches: 6. The V gene's germline CDR1 is SGHTA and CDR2 FQGNSA. CDR3 sequence reads: CASSLGQGLGAFF. The DNA of the CDR3 is TGTGCCAGCAGCTTAGGACAGGGACTTGGAGCTTTCTTT.

The chain has TRBV4-1 and TRBJ2-7; D may be TRBD1 or TRBD2 (5 bases each). Deletions cut 4 bases from V and 4 bases from J, with 14 bases between. The CDR3 has 14 residues. Looked up from germline, CDR1 is MGHRA and CDR2 is YSYEKL. CDR3 sequence (DNA): TGCGCCAGCAGCCCCCGGGACCTCGAGTACGAGCAGTACTTC. Protein sequence: CASSPRDLEYEQYF.

The sample holds a few counts of this clonotype. The chain joins TRBV20-1 to TRBJ1-6; D not resolved. V lost 5 bases, J lost 11 bases, and 19 bases lay in between. The CDR3 runs to 14 residues. Germline CDR1 DFQATT, CDR2 SNEGSKA (reference sequence). The CDR3 loop reads CSAPLADRGTPLHF. DNA of the CDR3: TGCAGTGCTCCCCTTGCCGACCGAGGCACACCCCTCCACTTT.

This clonotype was observed many times. This chain links TRBV6-1 with TRBJ1-2; TRBD1 aligns across 9 bases. Trimming took 6 bases from V and 9 from J; bases not matched to a gene: 17. Germline V CDR1 and CDR2: MNHNS, SASEGT. The CDR3 covers 16 residues. CDR3 amino acids: CASRPGTGSPLRSYTF. As DNA, the CDR3 is TGTGCCAGCAGACCCGGGACAGGGAGCCCTTTGAGGAGCTACACCTTC.

This clonotype was found many times. V usage is TRBV30 and J usage is TRBJ1-4, with D unresolved. Trimming pared 1 base from V and 4 bases from J, leaving 4 bases between. The CDR3 runs 12 residues. CDR1 is GTSNPN, CDR2 SVGIG, per germline (reference sequence). This CDR3 is CAWSDINEKLFF. The CDR3 region has the DNA TGTGCCTGGAGTGATATTAATGAAAAACTGTTTTTT.

This clonotype was observed a few times. The rearrangement joins TRBV20-1 to TRBJ2-3; D might be TRBD1 (5 bases). CDR3 length: 15 amino acids. V was shortened by 6 bases and J by 2 bases, with 18 bases between the two germline ends. The germline CDR1 and CDR2 sequences are DFQATT and SNEGSKA (reference sequence). The CDR3 bases are TGCAGTGCCCTGGGGCCAGCTATTGCCACAGATACGCAGTATTTT. Its translation is CSALGPAIATDTQYF.

This clonotype showed up many times. The chain has TRBV7-3 and TRBJ2-2, with TRBD2 identical over 9 bases. CDR3 size: 18 residues. CDR1 is SGHTA, CDR2 FQGTGA, per germline. V lost 0 bases and J lost 1; bases outside the gene matches: 6. The CDR3 coding sequence is TGTGCCAGCAGCTTAACCCCCCTAGCGGGATTGAACACCGGGGAGCTGTTTTTT. Translated: CASSLTPLAGLNTGELFF.

On this clonotype itself: Mismatch with germline at one junction end may stem from a read error. The CDR3 DNA follows: TGTGTCAGCAGTGGGACTAGCGGGAGGAGGTCATTTGGCTCCTACGAGCAGTACTTC. Translated: CVSSGTSGRRSFGSYEQYF. J is TRBJ2-7 and V is TRBV6-4; 15 positions agree with TRBD2. Germline V gene sequence: CDR1 MRHNA, CDR2 SNTAGT. The CDR3 length is 19 residues.

This clonotype occurred a few times. The chain employs TRBV27 and TRBJ1-1; no definite D call. Germline values: CDR1 MNHEY, CDR2 SMNVEV (reference sequence). Deletions cut 1 base from V and 0 bases from J, with 9 bases between. This CDR3 region has 15 residues. Here the CDR3 reads CASSLLVGMNTEAFF. The CDR3 bases are TGTGCCAGCAGTTTATTGGTGGGAATGAACACTGAAGCTTTCTTT.